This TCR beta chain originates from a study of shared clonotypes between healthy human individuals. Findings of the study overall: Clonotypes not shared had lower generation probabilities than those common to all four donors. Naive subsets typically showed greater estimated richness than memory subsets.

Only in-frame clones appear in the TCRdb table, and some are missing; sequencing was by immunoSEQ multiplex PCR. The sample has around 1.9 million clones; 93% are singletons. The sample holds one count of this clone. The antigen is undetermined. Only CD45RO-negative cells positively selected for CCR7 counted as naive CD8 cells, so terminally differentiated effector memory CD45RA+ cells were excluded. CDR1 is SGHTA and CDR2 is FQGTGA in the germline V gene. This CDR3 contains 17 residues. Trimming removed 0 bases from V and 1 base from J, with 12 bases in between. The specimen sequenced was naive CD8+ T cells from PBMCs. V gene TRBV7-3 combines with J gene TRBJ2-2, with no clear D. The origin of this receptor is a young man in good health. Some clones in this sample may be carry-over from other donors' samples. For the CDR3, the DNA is TGTGCCAGCAGCTTAACTGGGTTGTCTAAGAACACCGGGGAGCTGTTTTTT. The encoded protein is CASSLTGLSKNTGELFF.